This record concerns one T cell receptor (beta chain) sequence. Per individual sample, total RNA of at least 5 micrograms was extracted. The data are from a study of blood T cells in healthy people across ages. Germline V gene data show CDR1 as DFQATT and CDR2 as SNEGSKA (reference sequence). The CDR3 covers 16 residues. V shed 1 base, J shed 3 bases, and the junction held 8 bases outside the gene matches. A J-beta primer mix and a sample-barcoded 5' primer were used in a second PCR of roughly 6 to 12 cycles. Using its own MiXCR run on the 5' RACE reads, TCRdb lists one record per CDR3 protein. Here the sample spans over 550,000 distinct CDR3 sequences, about 30% being singletons.

The chain couples TRBV20-1 to TRBJ2-3; 9 positions match TRBD2. The sequence derives from an elderly woman in good health. The sequencing input was blood. The CDR3 DNA follows: TGCAGTGCTAGAGCCTCAGGGCGGGAGGGGACAGATACGCAGTATTTT. Translating gives CSARASGREGTDTQYF.